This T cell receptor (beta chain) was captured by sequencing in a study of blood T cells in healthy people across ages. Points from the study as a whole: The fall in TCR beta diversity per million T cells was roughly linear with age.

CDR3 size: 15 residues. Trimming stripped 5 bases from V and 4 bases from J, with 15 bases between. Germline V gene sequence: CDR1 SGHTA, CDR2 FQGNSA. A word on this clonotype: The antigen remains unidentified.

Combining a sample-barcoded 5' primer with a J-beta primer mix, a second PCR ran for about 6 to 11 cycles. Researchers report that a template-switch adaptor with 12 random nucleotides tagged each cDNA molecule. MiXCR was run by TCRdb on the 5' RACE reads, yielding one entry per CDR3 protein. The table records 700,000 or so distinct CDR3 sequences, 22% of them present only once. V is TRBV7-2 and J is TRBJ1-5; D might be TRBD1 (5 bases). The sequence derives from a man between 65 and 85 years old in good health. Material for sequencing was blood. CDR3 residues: CASSINRGPNQPQHF. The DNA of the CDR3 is TGTGCCAGCAGCATAAACCGGGGCCCAAATCAGCCCCAGCATTTT.